This T cell receptor beta chain is drawn from a study of cytomegalovirus exposure and HLA in healthy donors. Study-wide results and limits: Reported findings show TCR beta sequences accurately forecast HLA-A and HLA-B alleles in most subjects.

Points on this clone: Its antigen is as yet unknown.

In the PCR, 60 Vbeta and 13 Jbeta primers were used. TCRdb's copy holds only in-frame clones and misses some; the assay was immunoSEQ multiplex PCR. The sample records fewer than 250,000 clones, around 80% being singletons. CDR1 is LGHNA, CDR2 YNFKEQ, per germline. CDR3 length: 17 amino acids. V was cut by 4 bases and J by 0 bases, with 16 bases left in between. This clonotype was obtained from a man between 25 and 39 years old in good health and CMV-seronegative. Sequences were obtained from PBMCs. This chain connects TRBV4-2 to TRBJ1-3; maybe TRBD1 (6 bases). In nucleotides, the CDR3 is TGTGCCAGCAGCCCCGTTTCGACAGGTAGCTCTGGAAACACCATATATTTT. Its protein is CASSPVSTGSSGNTIYF.